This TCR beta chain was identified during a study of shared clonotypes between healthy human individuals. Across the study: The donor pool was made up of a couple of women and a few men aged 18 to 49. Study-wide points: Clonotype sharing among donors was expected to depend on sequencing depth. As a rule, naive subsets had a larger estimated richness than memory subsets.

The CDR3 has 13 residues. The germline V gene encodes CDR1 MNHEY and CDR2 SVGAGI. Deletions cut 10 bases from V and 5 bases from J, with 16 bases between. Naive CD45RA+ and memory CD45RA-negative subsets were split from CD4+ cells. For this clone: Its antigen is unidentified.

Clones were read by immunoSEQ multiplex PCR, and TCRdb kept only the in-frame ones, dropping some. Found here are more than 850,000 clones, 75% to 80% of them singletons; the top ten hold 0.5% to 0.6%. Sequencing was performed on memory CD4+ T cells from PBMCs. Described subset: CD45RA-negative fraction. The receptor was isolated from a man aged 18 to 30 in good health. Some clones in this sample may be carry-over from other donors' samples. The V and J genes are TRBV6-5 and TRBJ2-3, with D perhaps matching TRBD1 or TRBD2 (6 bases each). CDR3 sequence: CATTQGLKDTQYF. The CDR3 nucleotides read TGTGCCACCACACAGGGACTGAAAGATACGCAGTATTTT.